What follows are 25 T cell receptor beta chains derived from one specimen sequenced in a study of blood T cell repertoires in COVID-19. TCRdb keeps only in-frame clones here, not all; method: immunoSEQ multiplex PCR. The sample holds about 170,000 clones; approximately 81% are singletons and the top ten take 10%. The sample consisted of peripheral blood. The receptors come from a woman older than 75 with active or convalescent COVID-19.

This chain uses TRBV5-1 with TRBJ2-4; 7 bases map to TRBD1. The germline V gene encodes CDR1 SGHRS and CDR2 YFSETQ. There are 13 residues in the CDR3. Losses at the gene ends were 0 bases for V and 6 bases for J; bases not matched to a gene: 0. CDR3 in amino acids: CASSLGQGNIQYF. CDR3 bases: TGCGCCAGCAGCTTGGGACAGGGAAACATTCAGTACTTC.

This sequence joins TRBV6-1 and TRBJ1-1; the D is unclear. V was clipped by 3 bases and J by 0 bases, with 14 bases between them. In germline, CDR1 is MNHNS, CDR2 SASEGT. This CDR3 has 16 residues. In DNA form, the CDR3 reads TGTGCCAGCAGTGATGCAGCAGGAGGAATGAACACTGAAGCTTTCTTT. Protein sequence: CASSDAAGGMNTEAFF.

This clone has more than one count but fewer than ten. The chain carries TRBV28 and TRBJ2-2, with D unclear. The CDR3 is 15 residues long. Trimming shortened V by 7 bases and J by 2 bases, and 14 bases separated the two germline ends. Germline assignment: CDR1 MDHEN and CDR2 SYDVKM. For the CDR3, the DNA is TGTGCCAGCACCCGATTGGGCACCAACACCGGGGAGCTGTTTTTT. Protein sequence: CASTRLGTNTGELFF.

The chain recombines TRBV7-8 with TRBJ2-3; D might be TRBD2 (7 bases). The germline CDR1 and CDR2 sequences are SGHVS and FQNEAQ. This CDR3 is 13 amino acids long. V lost 6 bases to trimming and J lost 5 bases, with 12 bases between them. CDR3 nucleotide sequence: TGTGCCAGCAGTAGGGGGGGAAGAGATACGCAGTATTTT. This gives the protein CASSRGGRDTQYF.

The gene calls are TRBV5-1 and TRBJ2-1, with 7 bases that match TRBD2. The trim removed 1 base at V and 6 bases at J, leaving 7 bases unmatched. The CDR3 consists of 15 residues. Germline V gene data show CDR1 as SGHRS and CDR2 as YFSETQ. In DNA form, the CDR3 reads TGCGCCAGCAGCTTGTCGGTCGGCGGGAGCAATGAGCAGTTCTTC. It codes for CASSLSVGGSNEQFF.

The J gene is TRBJ1-5, the V gene TRBV4-1, with D perhaps matching TRBD1 (5 bases). The CDR3 covers 17 residues. V was trimmed by 3 bases and J by 5 bases, leaving 20 bases between them. The germline CDR1 and CDR2 sequences are MGHRA and YSYEKL. The CDR3 reads CASSHSRAGRGDQPQHF. Here the CDR3 DNA reads TGCGCCAGCAGCCACTCACGGGCCGGGCGGGGCGATCAGCCCCAGCATTTT.

This sequence joins TRBV27 and TRBJ1-4; possible D gene TRBD1, 5 bases. The CDR3 has 16 amino acids. V lost 4 bases and J 3 bases, leaving 15 bases between the germline ends. Germline V gene sequence: CDR1 MNHEY, CDR2 SMNVEV (reference sequence). CDR3 DNA sequence: TGTGCCAGCAGTTCCCGGAGACAGCTACCTAATGAAAAACTGTTTTTT. Protein product: CASSSRRQLPNEKLFF.

V is TRBV6-5 and J is TRBJ1-5, with D possibly TRBD1 on 6 matching bases. The CDR3 spans 14 residues. Trimming pared 7 bases from V and 4 bases from J, leaving 14 bases between. Germline V CDR1 and CDR2: MNHEY, SVGAGI. The chain's CDR3 is CASTGGGRNQPQHF. CDR3 coding DNA: TGTGCCAGCACGGGAGGGGGTCGTAATCAGCCCCAGCATTTT.

The CDR3 sequence: CASSEGYSNQPQHF. In nucleotides, the CDR3 is TGTGCCAGCAGTGAAGGCTATAGCAATCAGCCCCAGCATTTT. This chain uses TRBV6-1 with TRBJ1-5, with D hard to call. The CDR3 is 14 amino acids. The V gene lost 1 base and the J gene lost 0 bases, with 4 bases spanning the gap. The germline CDR1 and CDR2 sequences are MNHNS and SASEGT.

The V and J genes are TRBV12-5 and TRBJ2-3, with a possible D match to TRBD1 (6 bases). The CDR3 consists of 15 residues. V was shortened by 1 base and J by 2 bases, with 10 bases between the two germline ends. Germline values: CDR1 LGHNT, CDR2 FRNRAP. CDR3 nucleotides: TGTGCTAGTGGTTTGGGGGACACCTACACAGATACGCAGTATTTT. Its translation: CASGLGDTYTDTQYF. The variable domain in full, with the rest retrieved from reference TRBV12-5 and TRBJ2-3, is DARVTQTPRHKVTEMGQEVTMRCQPILGHNTVFWYRQTMMQGLELLAYFRNRAPLDDSGMPKDRFSAEMPDATLATLKIQPSEPRDSAVYFCASGLGDTYTDTQYFGPGTRLTVL.

This clone was picked up a small number of times. This rearrangement joins TRBV19 to TRBJ1-4; D might be TRBD1 (5 bases). Trimming removed 7 bases at V and 7 bases at J, with 13 bases between. Germline CDR1 reads LNHDA; CDR2 reads SQIVND (reference sequence). The CDR3 extends over 13 amino acids. Here the CDR3 DNA reads TGTGCCAGTAAGCCCCGCGGGGGTGAAAAACTGTTTTTT. It encodes CASKPRGGEKLFF.

The genes are TRBV6-2 or TRBV6-3 and TRBJ2-5, with 16 bases lining up with TRBD2. Germline V lookup: CDR1 MNHEY, CDR2 SVGEGT. The CDR3 runs 17 residues. Unmatched junction bases numbered 9, after V lost 6 bases and J lost 5 bases. The CDR3 loop reads CASSPGTSGRALETQYF. DNA for the CDR3: TGTGCCAGCAGCCCCGGGACTAGCGGGAGGGCTTTGGAGACCCAGTACTTC.

The rearrangement uses TRBV28 and TRBJ2-4; the match to TRBD1 covers 8 bases. CDR3 length: 15 amino acids. J lost 6 bases, V lost 2 bases, and 6 bases had no gene match. CDR1 and CDR2 from the germline V gene are MDHEN and SYDVKM. The CDR3 region has the DNA TGTGCCAGCAGTTTACCTGGACAGGGAGGAAACATTCAGTACTTC. Its protein product is CASSLPGQGGNIQYF.

Comment on this clone: Other DNA sequences in this specimen translate into the identical CDR3. The V and J genes are TRBV28 and TRBJ1-2; D is unclear. Germline V gene sequence: CDR1 MDHEN, CDR2 SYDVKM. This CDR3 spans 10 amino acids. With 6 bases removed from V and 8 bases from J, the gap between germline ends came to 7 bases. DNA for the CDR3: TGTGCCAGCAGCAGAGGGGGCTACACCTTC. Encoded protein: CASSRGGYTF.

The rearrangement links TRBV30 to TRBJ2-7; 9 nucleotides agree with TRBD1. The CDR3 is made up of 14 amino acids. Germline trimming cut 1 base from V and 3 bases from J; bases unmatched to any gene: 4. The V gene's germline CDR1 is GTSNPN and CDR2 SVGIG (reference sequence). The CDR3 is CAWSDRDRVYEQYF. CDR3 bases: TGTGCCTGGAGTGACCGGGACAGGGTCTACGAGCAGTACTTC.

V is TRBV6-5 and J is TRBJ1-2, with no clear D. V gave up 6 bases and J gave up 3 bases, with 11 bases separating them. The CDR3 runs to 13 residues. Germline V gene data show CDR1 as MNHEY and CDR2 as SVGAGI. In DNA form, the CDR3 reads TGTGCCAGCAGCCGGGTCCCCGACTATGGCTACACCTTC. Amino acids: CASSRVPDYGYTF.

V and J are TRBV28 and TRBJ1-1; 8 bases match TRBD1. This CDR3 region has 12 residues. The V and J ends lost 6 bases and 6 bases, in that order; junction bases with no gene match: 3. Germline V gene data show CDR1 as MDHEN and CDR2 as SYDVKM. CDR3 nucleotides: TGTGCCAGCAGGACAGGGGAGGCTGAAGCTTTCTTT. This encodes CASRTGEAEAFF.

This clone was seen a few times. J is TRBJ2-7 and V is TRBV3-1 (or the pseudogene TRBV3-2); 11 nucleotides line up with TRBD2. The length of the CDR3 is 14 residues. Germline V CDR1 and CDR2: LGHDT, YNNKEL (reference sequence). With 3 bases clipped from V and 6 bases from J, the junction kept 4 bases outside the gene matches. The CDR3 region is CASSHSGRAREQYF. The CDR3 nucleotides are TGTGCCAGCAGCCATAGCGGGAGGGCCCGCGAGCAGTACTTC.

The J gene is TRBJ1-3, the V gene TRBV6-5, with unresolved D. Trimming stripped 8 bases from V and 0 bases from J, with 14 bases between. The CDR3 consists of 15 residues. Germline V lookup: CDR1 MNHEY, CDR2 SVGAGI. The CDR3 here is CASDPGRSSGNTIYF. The CDR3, as DNA: TGTGCCAGCGACCCCGGGAGGAGCTCTGGAAACACCATATATTTT.

The V and J genes are TRBV5-1 and TRBJ2-1, with TRBD2 identical over 8 bases. The CDR3 runs to 20 residues. Unmatched junction bases numbered 20, after V lost 3 bases and J lost 3 bases. Germline assignment: CDR1 SGHRS and CDR2 YFSETQ. The CDR3 here is CASSSTLTSGRGQGYNEQFF. The CDR3 DNA sequence: TGCGCCAGCAGCTCGACCTTGACGAGCGGGAGAGGGCAGGGCTACAATGAGCAGTTCTTC.

The count of this clone is one. The gene calls are TRBV24-1 and TRBJ2-5; perhaps TRBD1 as D (6 bases). The CDR3 runs to 15 residues. V was clipped by 4 bases and J by 5 bases, with 16 bases between them. Germline V CDR1 and CDR2: KGHDR, SFDVKD. The CDR3 coding sequence is TGTGCCACCAGTGAGGTTAGGGGGACCGGGGAGACCCAGTACTTC. This codes for CATSEVRGTGETQYF.

CDR3 amino acids: CASSVGTGMNTEAFF. DNA of the CDR3: TGTGCCAGCAGCGTTGGGACAGGGATGAACACTGAAGCTTTCTTT. The V call is TRBV9, the J call TRBJ1-1, with 9 bases that match TRBD1. J was trimmed by 0 bases and V by 2 bases; bases with no gene match: 2. The CDR3 is 15 residues long. From germline, CDR1 is SGDLS and CDR2 YYNGEE.

This rearrangement joins TRBV28 to TRBJ2-2; 7 bases line up with TRBD2. After removal of 1 base from V and 3 bases from J, the junction contained 8 bases not matched to a gene. Germline V gives CDR1 MDHEN, CDR2 SYDVKM. The CDR3 extends over 17 amino acids. CDR3 nucleotide sequence: TGTGCCAGCAGTTTATTGGGCGGGAGTACCGACACCGGGGAGCTGTTTTTT. Protein sequence: CASSLLGGSTDTGELFF.

V gene TRBV2 combines with J gene TRBJ1-1; D gene ambiguous. The germline V gene has CDR1 SNHLY and CDR2 FYNNEI. The CDR3 covers 13 residues. The V end was cut by 6 bases, the J end by 1 base, with 9 bases between. CDR3 DNA sequence: TGTGCCAGCAGCGGAGACGGGAACACTGAAGCTTTCTTT. Residues: CASSGDGNTEAFF.

The rearrangement links TRBV28 to TRBJ1-5; weak D call: TRBD1 (6 bases). Germline CDR1 and CDR2: MDHEN and SYDVKM. Trimming cost V 5 bases and J 4 bases, with 12 bases left between them. The CDR3 runs to 14 residues. DNA for the CDR3: TGTGCCAGCAGTAAGGAGAGGGGGAATCAGCCCCAGCATTTT. Amino acids: CASSKERGNQPQHF. The full variable domain, in which reference TRBV28 and TRBJ1-5 provide the parts outside the CDR3, is DVKVTQSSRYLVKRTGEKVFLECVQDMDHENMFWYRQDPGLGLRLIYFSYDVKMKEKGDIPEGYSVSREKKERFSLILESASTNQTSMYLCASSKERGNQPQHFGDGTRLSIL.